What follows describes a single T cell receptor beta chain. Its antigen remains unidentified. The length of the CDR3 is 13 residues. Trimming cost V 4 bases and J 0 bases, with 6 bases left between them. Germline-derived CDR1 and CDR2 are SSHAT and FNYEAQ (reference sequence). The data stem from a study of T-cell memory formation after mild COVID-19. Study context: Clusters were largely donor specific.

Study-level points and caveats: Researchers found some responding clones in pre-infection memory, a sign that cross-reactive memory joined. The authors did not confirm SARS-CoV-2 specificity of second-wave clones peaking day 37.

The TCR alpha and TCR beta cDNA libraries, bearing sample barcodes and UMIs, were generated by 5'RACE using constant-segment primers. One entry per CDR3 protein results from TCRdb running MiXCR on the 5' RACE reads. Here the sample spans about 340,000 distinct CDR3 sequences, about 16% being singletons. The chain uses TRBV7-7 and TRBJ2-5; unclear D gene. The receptor comes from a man younger than 35 who had mild COVID-19 (a few samples of this study predate the infection). Cell type and time point are not known. Sequencing was done on a sample of PBMCs or a T cell subset sorted from them (not recorded which). DNA of the CDR3: TGTGCCAGCAGCTGGAATAACCAAGAGACCCAGTACTTC. Protein product: CASSWNNQETQYF.